Listed below are T cell receptor beta chains from one sample, sequenced in a study of T cell changes during pregnancy in multiple sclerosis. Here immunoSEQ multiplex PCR was the method, and the copy in TCRdb shows in-frame clones only, minus some. The sample contains about 24,000 clones, more than 80% of which appear only once. Sequenced here: CD8+ T cells from peripheral blood mononuclear cells, sampled in the first trimester of pregnancy. The receptors here all came from a female donor in good health, enrolled as a control in a pregnancy study. Each CDR3 is given with its conserved first and last residue. A D gene is named only where the DNA matches it firmly. The size of a clone is reported for some rows only, either as once, few or many, or as a class for expanded clones.

>TRBD1|TRBJ1-5|TRBV27|.
TGTGCCAGCAGTTTATCGACAGGGGCACTCAATCAGCCCCAGCATTTT
CASSLSTGALNQPQHF
>.|TRBJ1-1|TRBV4-3|.
TGCGCCAGCAGCCCCGGCGAGGACACTGAAGCTTTCTTT
CASSPGEDTEAFF
>.|TRBJ2-1|TRBV18|.
TGTGCCAGCCGACTAAGGGTGGTTAATGAGCAGTTCTTC
CASRLRVVNEQFF
>.|TRBJ2-7|TRBV11-2|.
TGTGCCAGCAGCTTAGGTGGGGGGAGGGAGCAGTACTTC
CASSLGGGREQYF
>.|TRBJ1-2|TRBV2|few
TGTGCCAGCCTGGGGGGGTACCACTATGGCTACACCTTC
CASLGGYHYGYTF
>.|TRBJ1-2|TRBV12-5|.
TGTGCTAGTGGCCCTGATTTGCCTATATACACCTTC
CASGPDLPIYTF
>TRBD1|TRBJ1-5|TRBV7-9|.
TGTGCCAGCAGCATCGGAGGGACAGGGGTAGGAAATCAGCCCCAGCATTTT
CASSIGGTGVGNQPQHF
>TRBD2|TRBJ2-7|TRBV28|.
TGTGCCAGCAGTCTAGCGGGGGGGCCAGAAGAGCAGTACTTC
CASSLAGGPEEQYF
>TRBD1|TRBJ1-2|TRBV30|.
TGTGCCTGGAGTGAAGGGACAGGGGGATCGAATGGCTACACCTTC
CAWSEGTGGSNGYTF
>TRBD1|TRBJ2-7|TRBV7-8|.
TGTGCCAGCAGAGGACAGGGGGCGCGAGGAGCCTACGAGCAGTACTTC
CASRGQGARGAYEQYF
>.|TRBJ1-5|TRBV2|.
TGTGCCAGCACGGGGTCGAGCAATCAGCCCCAGCATTTT
CASTGSSNQPQHF
>TRBD1|TRBJ1-2|TRBV14|.
TGTGCCAGCAGCCCCCAGGACAGGGCTGGCTACACCTTC
CASSPQDRAGYTF
>TRBD2|TRBJ2-7|TRBV29-1|.
TGCAGCGTTGGAGGTTTTTTAGGACTAGCGGGGAACGAGCAGTACTTC
CSVGGFLGLAGNEQYF
>.|TRBJ2-2|TRBV29-1|.
TGCAGCGTTGAAGTCGTGGGGAGCACCGGGGAGCTGTTTTTT
CSVEVVGSTGELFF
>TRBD2|TRBJ2-1|TRBV4-3|.
TGCGCCAGCAGCCAAGAGTCGGGTACGGGAGGCAATGAGCAGTTCTTC
CASSQESGTGGNEQFF
>.|TRBJ1-5|TRBV28|.
TGTGCCAGCTTTAAGACAGAGTACCTCCCTAATCAGCCCCAGCATTTT
CASFKTEYLPNQPQHF
>TRBD2|TRBJ2-1|TRBV28|.
TGTGCCAGCAGTTTAGGGACTAGCTCCTCCAATGAGCAGTTCTTC
CASSLGTSSSNEQFF
>.|TRBJ2-2|TRBV30|few
TGTGCCTGGAGTGTAGTCGGCGGGGAGCTGTTTTTT
CAWSVVGGELFF
>TRBD2|TRBJ2-7|TRBV6-6|.
TGTGCCAGCAGTTACTCTTCGGGGGGGGACTACGAGCAGTACTTC
CASSYSSGGDYEQYF
>TRBD1|TRBJ2-7|TRBV14|.
TGTGCCAGCAGCTACACCCGGCGGGACAGGGTCAACGAGCAGTACTTC
CASSYTRRDRVNEQYF
>TRBD1|TRBJ1-5|TRBV9|.
TGTGCCAGCAGCTCCGGGACAGCAAACAATCAGCCCCAGCATTTT
CASSSGTANNQPQHF
>TRBD1|TRBJ2-7|TRBV28|.
TGTGCCAGCACCCCCAGAGGGACAGGGGCCTACGAGCAGTACTTC
CASTPRGTGAYEQYF
>.|TRBJ1-3|TRBV30|.
TGTGCCTGGAGTGTTTCCGGGTACGGTGCCGGAAACACCATATATTTT
CAWSVSGYGAGNTIYF
>.|TRBJ1-1|TRBV5-6|.
TGTGCCAGCAGCTTAGACTCCCTAGGATTTAACACTGAAGCTTTCTTT
CASSLDSLGFNTEAFF
>.|TRBJ1-3|TRBV5-6|.
TGTGCCAGCACCCCAGGGGTCTCTGGAAACACCATATATTTT
CASTPGVSGNTIYF
>.|TRBJ2-7|TRBV9|.
TGTGCCAGCGGGGGGTCTAACGAGCAGTACTTC
CASGGSNEQYF
>.|TRBJ2-1|TRBV2|.
TGTGCCAGCTTTCGGGGGGCGAACAATGAGCAGTTCTTC
CASFRGANNEQFF
>TRBD1|TRBJ1-2|TRBV2|.
TGTGCCAGCAGTGAATATGGACAGGAAGACTATGGCTACACCTTC
CASSEYGQEDYGYTF
>.|TRBJ1-5|TRBV7-6|once
TGTGCCAGCAGCTTAGCAGGGGGACATCAGCCCCAGCATTTT
CASSLAGGHQPQHF
>.|TRBJ1-2|TRBV7-9|.
TGTGCCAGCAGCTTAGAGCATCCAAGTAACTATGGCTACACCTTC
CASSLEHPSNYGYTF
>.|TRBJ1-1|TRBV5-4|.
TGTGCCAGCAGCCCGTCTTTAATGGACAGTGAAGCTTTCTTT
CASSPSLMDSEAFF
>TRBD2|TRBJ2-3|TRBV29-1|.
TGCAGCGTTGTAGGGACTAGCGGCACAGATACGCAGTATTTT
CSVVGTSGTDTQYF
>.|TRBJ2-5|TRBV28|.
TGTGCCAGCAGTTTTGCAGGGAATGTGGAGACCCAGTACTTC
CASSFAGNVETQYF
>TRBD1|TRBJ2-5|TRBV4-3|.
TGCGCCAGCAGCTCTCGACAGGGGATCAGGGAGACCCAGTACTTC
CASSSRQGIRETQYF
>TRBD1|TRBJ1-6|TRBV7-3|.
TGTGCCAGCAGCTCCTCAGGGGGCTTAGGTTCACCCCTCCACTTT
CASSSSGGLGSPLHF
>.|TRBJ1-4|TRBV11-2|.
TGTGCCAGCAGCTCCGCCGGGGACCTCATGGCGGGGATGAAACTGTTTTTT
CASSSAGDLMAGMKLFF
>.|TRBJ1-1|TRBV13|few
TGTGCCACCAAGGACAGGAACACTGAAGCTTTCTTT
CATKDRNTEAFF
>TRBD2|TRBJ2-5|TRBV29-1|.
TGCAGCGTTGATCCCCCTAGCGGATACCAAGAGACCCAGTACTTC
CSVDPPSGYQETQYF
>TRBD1|TRBJ1-1|TRBV19|.
TGTGCCAGTAGTATCCCGACTCTGACAGGGACTGTGAACACTGAAGCTTTCTTT
CASSIPTLTGTVNTEAFF
>.|TRBJ2-1|TRBV19|.
TGTGCCAGTAGTAGACCCACAGCACCATACAATGAGCAGTTCTTC
CASSRPTAPYNEQFF
>.|TRBJ2-7|TRBV6-1|.
TGTGCCAGCAGTGAACAGGGAACCTACGAGCAGTACTTC
CASSEQGTYEQYF
>TRBD1|TRBJ1-1|TRBV11-2|.
TGTGCCAGCAGCTCCATAGCGGACAGGTTCGGAGCTTTCTTT
CASSSIADRFGAFF
>.|TRBJ1-1|TRBV7-9|.
TGTGCCAGCAGCTTCAGACTTCCCGGAGCTTTCTTT
CASSFRLPGAFF
>.|TRBJ1-4|TRBV25-1|.
TGTGCCAGCAGTGGAACTAGGGGGTATGAAAAACTGTTTTTT
CASSGTRGYEKLFF
>TRBD1|TRBJ2-3|TRBV6-5|.
TGTGCCAGCAGTTTCGGACAGGGAGTGGCAGATACGCAGTATTTT
CASSFGQGVADTQYF
>.|TRBJ1-4|TRBV4-3|.
TGCGCCAGCAGCCAAGGTTCGACTCCTCGGTCGGAAAAACTGTTTTTT
CASSQGSTPRSEKLFF
>.|TRBJ2-2|TRBV9|few
TGTGCCAGCAGCGCGGGGTCCCCCGGGGAGCTGTTTTTT
CASSAGSPGELFF
>TRBD1|TRBJ2-2|TRBV29-1|.
TGCAGCGTTGAAGGGACAGGGCTAGCCGGGGAGCTGTTTTTT
CSVEGTGLAGELFF